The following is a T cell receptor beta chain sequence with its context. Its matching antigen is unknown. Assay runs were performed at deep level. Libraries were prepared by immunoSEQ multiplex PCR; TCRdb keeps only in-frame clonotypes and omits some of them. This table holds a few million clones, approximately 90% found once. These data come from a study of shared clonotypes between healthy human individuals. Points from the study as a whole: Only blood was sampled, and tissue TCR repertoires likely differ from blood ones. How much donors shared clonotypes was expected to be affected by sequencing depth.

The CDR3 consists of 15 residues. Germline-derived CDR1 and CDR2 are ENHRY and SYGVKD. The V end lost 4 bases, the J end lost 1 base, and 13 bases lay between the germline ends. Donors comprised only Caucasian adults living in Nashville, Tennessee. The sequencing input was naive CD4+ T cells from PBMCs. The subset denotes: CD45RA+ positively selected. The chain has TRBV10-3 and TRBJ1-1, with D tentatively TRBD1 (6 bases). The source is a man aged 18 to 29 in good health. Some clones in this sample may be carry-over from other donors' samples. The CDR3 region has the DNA TGTGCCATCAGTGGGATGGGGGGCCCGAACACTGAAGCTTTCTTT. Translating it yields CAISGMGGPNTEAFF.